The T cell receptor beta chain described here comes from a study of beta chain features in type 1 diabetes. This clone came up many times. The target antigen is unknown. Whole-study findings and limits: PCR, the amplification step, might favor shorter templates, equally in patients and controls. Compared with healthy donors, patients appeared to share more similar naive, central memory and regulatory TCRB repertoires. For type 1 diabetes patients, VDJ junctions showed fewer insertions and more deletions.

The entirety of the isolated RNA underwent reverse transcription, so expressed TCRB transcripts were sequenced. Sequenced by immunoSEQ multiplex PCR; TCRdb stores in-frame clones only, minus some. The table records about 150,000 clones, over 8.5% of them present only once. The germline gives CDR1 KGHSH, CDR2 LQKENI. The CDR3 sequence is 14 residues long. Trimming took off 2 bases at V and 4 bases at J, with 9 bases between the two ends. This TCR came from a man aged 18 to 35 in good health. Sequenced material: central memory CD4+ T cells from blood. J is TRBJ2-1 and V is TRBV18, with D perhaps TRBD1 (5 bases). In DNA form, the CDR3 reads TGTGCCAGCTCACCAATGGACACTTACAATGAGCAGTTCTTC. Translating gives CASSPMDTYNEQFF.